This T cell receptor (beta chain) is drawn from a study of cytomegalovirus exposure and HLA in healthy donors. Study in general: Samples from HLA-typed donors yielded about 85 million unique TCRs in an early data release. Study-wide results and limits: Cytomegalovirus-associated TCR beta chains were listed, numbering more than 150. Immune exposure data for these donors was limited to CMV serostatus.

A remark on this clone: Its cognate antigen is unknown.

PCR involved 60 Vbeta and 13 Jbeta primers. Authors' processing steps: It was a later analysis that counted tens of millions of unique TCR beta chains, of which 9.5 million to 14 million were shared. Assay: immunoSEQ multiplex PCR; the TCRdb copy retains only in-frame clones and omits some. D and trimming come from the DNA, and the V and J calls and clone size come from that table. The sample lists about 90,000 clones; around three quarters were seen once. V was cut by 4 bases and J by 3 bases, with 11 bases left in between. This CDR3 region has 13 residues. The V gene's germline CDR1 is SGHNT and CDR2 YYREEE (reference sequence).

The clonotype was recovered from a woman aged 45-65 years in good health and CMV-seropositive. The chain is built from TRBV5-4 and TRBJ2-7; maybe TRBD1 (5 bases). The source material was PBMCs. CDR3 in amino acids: CASSPRTSYEQYF. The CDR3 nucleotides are TGTGCCAGCAGCCCAAGGACAAGCTACGAGCAGTACTTC.